This T cell receptor (beta chain) was sequenced for a study of yellow fever vaccine responses in identical twins. This clonotype was observed a handful of times. Its antigen is still unknown. Study-wide results and limits: Among the twins, the vaccine T cell response reportedly seemed partly convergent and partly personalized.

TCRdb re-derived calls from the RT-PCR reads in MiXCR, one entry per CDR3 protein. The sample lists under 3,000 distinct CDR3 sequences, approximately 84% occurring once. Sequenced here: T cells from blood (PBMCs), unsorted or a sorted subset (not recorded which), sampled before or after yellow fever vaccination (not recorded which). This sequence was found in a woman under 30 who received the yellow fever vaccine.

The CDR3 DNA sequence: TGCAGTGCCACTCAGGGAACCAATCAGCCCCAGCATTTT. Its protein is CSATQGTNQPQHF. The chain carries TRBV20-1 and TRBJ1-5; TRBD1 is a possible D gene (5 bases). This CDR3 contains 13 residues. CDR1 and CDR2 from the germline V gene are DFQATT and SNEGSKA (reference sequence). V was shortened by 6 bases and J by 3 bases, with 12 bases between the two germline ends.